The 10 T cell receptor beta chains listed next were all sequenced from one sample in a study of blood T cells in healthy people across ages. Using a J-beta primer mix together with a sample-barcoded 5' primer, a second PCR was run for about 7 to 12 cycles. One entry per CDR3 protein, called by TCRdb with MiXCR from the 5' RACE reads. Here the sample spans approximately 730,000 distinct CDR3 sequences, roughly 45% being singletons. Sequenced input: blood. These receptors all come from an older woman in good health.

V is TRBV6-5 and J is TRBJ2-3; no reliable D call. V lost 6 bases, J lost 5 bases, and 15 bases lay in between. The CDR3 has 14 amino acids. Germline loops: CDR1 MNHEY, CDR2 SVGAGI. The CDR3, as DNA: TGTGCCAGCAGCCGGACCGAGGCGTTAGATACGCAGTATTTT. Translation gives CASSRTEALDTQYF.

The chain uses TRBV2 and TRBJ2-7, with 8 bases fitting TRBD1. Per the germline V gene, CDR1 is SNHLY and CDR2 is FYNNEI. The V segment lost 7 bases and the J segment 0 bases; nucleotides outside the gene matches: 8. The CDR3 length is 15 residues. The CDR3 loop is CASTRQGPTSYEQYF. CDR3 nucleotides: TGTGCCAGCACTCGACAGGGGCCCACCTCCTACGAGCAGTACTTC.

The chain carries TRBV29-1 and TRBJ1-1, with a tentative D call TRBD1 (6 bases). CDR1 is SQVTM, CDR2 ANQGSEA, per germline. The V end was cut by 3 bases, the J end by 5 bases, with 13 bases between. The CDR3 totals 13 residues. CDR3 coding DNA: TGCAGCGTTGAGCAGGGGAGAACGACTGAAGCTTTCTTT. This gives the protein CSVEQGRTTEAFF.

The rearrangement joins TRBV7-2 to TRBJ1-4; TRBD1 might be the D (6 bases). CDR1 is SGHTA, CDR2 FQGNSA, per germline. The length of the CDR3 is 15 residues. V lost 1 base and J 6 bases, leaving 12 bases between the germline ends. The CDR3 is CASSLGFRGDEKLFF. CDR3 coding DNA: TGTGCCAGCAGCTTAGGTTTTAGGGGGGATGAAAAACTGTTTTTT.

This clonotype was counted between two and nine times. CDR3 in DNA: TGCAGTGCTAGATACAGTGGAGCCTACAATGAGCAGTTCTTC. The encoded protein is CSARYSGAYNEQFF. This chain uses TRBV20-1 with TRBJ2-1, with unresolved D. From germline, CDR1 is DFQATT and CDR2 SNEGSKA (reference sequence). The CDR3 length is 14 residues. V was cut by 2 bases and J by 2 bases, with 10 bases left in between.

Ten or more counts support this clonotype. The rearrangement joins TRBV10-3 to TRBJ2-7; D unresolved. CDR3 length: 11 amino acids. The germline V and J ends were trimmed by 0 bases and 7 bases, with 4 bases remaining between them. Germline lookup yields CDR1 ENHRY and CDR2 SYGVKD. The DNA for the CDR3 is TGTGCCATCAGTGAGTCCCGGGAGCAGTACTTC. Residues: CAISESREQYF.

The chain recombines TRBV20-1 with TRBJ2-1; TRBD2 aligns across 12 bases. Germline CDR1 is DFQATT and CDR2 is SNEGSKA (reference sequence). This CDR3 is 20 amino acids long. Losses at the gene ends were 3 bases for V and 10 bases for J; bases not matched to a gene: 25. The CDR3 bases are TGCAGTGCTAGTCAGCTGGTGGCGAACGAGACTAGCGGGAGAAGCGGAGAGCAGTTCTTC. Translating gives CSASQLVANETSGRSGEQFF.

This sequence joins TRBV15 and TRBJ1-5, with 7 bases aligning to TRBD1. The CDR3 runs 15 residues. CDR1 and CDR2 (germline): LNHNV, YYDKDF (reference sequence). The junction had 5 bases not matched to a gene; V was cut back by 2 bases and J by 4 bases. The CDR3 nucleotides are TGTGCCACCAGCAGATTTGGGACAGCAAATCAGCCCCAGCATTTT. This encodes CATSRFGTANQPQHF.

This chain uses TRBV11-2 with TRBJ2-1, with TRBD2 matching over 9 bases. The germline V gene has CDR1 SGHAT and CDR2 FQNNGV. The CDR3 consists of 18 residues. V dropped 5 bases and J dropped 0; count of bases not matched to a gene: 11. CDR3 amino acids: CASSPPETSGRSYNEQFF. The CDR3 nucleotides read TGTGCCAGCAGCCCCCCCGAGACTAGCGGACGCTCCTACAATGAGCAGTTCTTC.

As to this clonotype: Mismatch with germline at one junction end may stem from a read error. V is TRBV11-2 and J is TRBJ1-2, with 9 bases that match TRBD1. Germline CDR1 reads SGHAT; CDR2 reads FQNNGV. The CDR3 has 15 residues. CDR3 bases: TGTGCCAGCAGCTTAGGAACAGGGGGCTTTTATGACTACACCTTC. Translated, it gives CASSLGTGGFYDYTF.